The 10 T cell receptor beta chains below were found in one sample sequenced in a study of T cell responses to AZD1222 COVID-19 vaccine. Clones were read by immunoSEQ multiplex PCR, and TCRdb kept only the in-frame ones, dropping some. The profile shows approximately 300,000 clones, almost 95% of them singletons. Sequences were derived from peripheral blood, sampled 28 days after the second AZD1222 dose. The receptors shown here come from an adult who received the AZD1222 COVID-19 vaccine.

The chain recombines TRBV9 with TRBJ2-7; TRBD1 matches at 9 bases. The CDR3 runs to 16 residues. The germline gives CDR1 SGDLS, CDR2 YYNGEE. J lost 5 bases, V lost 4 bases, and 13 bases had no gene match. The CDR3 protein is CASSTRVGTGSDEQYF. The CDR3 coding sequence is TGTGCCAGCAGCACCCGGGTCGGGACAGGGTCCGACGAGCAGTACTTC. Full variable domain (remainder filled in from reference TRBV9 and TRBJ2-7): DSGVTQTPKHLITATGQRVTLRCSPRSGDLSVYWYQQSLDQGLQFLIQYYNGEERAKGNILERFSAQQFPDLHSELNLSSLELGDSALYFCASSTRVGTGSDEQYFGPGTRLTVT.

This clone was seen only once. The rearrangement uses TRBV19 and TRBJ2-7, with TRBD1 matching over 7 bases. The germline V gene has CDR1 LNHDA and CDR2 SQIVND (reference sequence). The junction had 5 bases not matched to a gene; V was cut back by 6 bases and J by 0 bases. The CDR3 runs to 14 residues. CDR3: CASRETGSSYEQYF. The CDR3 region has the DNA TGTGCCAGTAGAGAGACAGGGAGCTCCTACGAGCAGTACTTC.

This clone was seen more than once but under ten times. The chain recombines TRBV18 with TRBJ2-7; possibly TRBD1 for D (7 bases). Trimming shortened V by 0 bases and J by 4 bases, and 10 bases separated the two germline ends. CDR3 size: 14 residues. Germline CDR1 and CDR2: KGHSH and LQKENI. This CDR3 reads CASSPPPGGYEQYF. CDR3 nucleotide sequence: TGTGCCAGCTCACCACCGCCAGGGGGGTACGAGCAGTACTTC.

The V and J genes are TRBV5-1 and TRBJ2-2; D possibly corresponds to TRBD2 (6 bases). Trimming removed 3 bases from V and 0 bases from J, with 9 bases in between. The CDR3 runs to 15 residues. Germline CDR1 is SGHRS and CDR2 is YFSETQ. The CDR3 protein is CASSSGTSNTGELFF. The CDR3 DNA reads TGCGCCAGCAGCTCCGGGACTTCGAACACCGGGGAGCTGTTTTTT.

The CDR3 DNA follows: TGTGCCAGCAGTGCGGGACGCACTACCGGGGAGCTGTTTTTT. Translation gives CASSAGRTTGELFF. The chain uses TRBV6-4 and TRBJ2-2; D could derive from TRBD1 or TRBD2 (5 bases each). Germline V gives CDR1 MRHNA, CDR2 SNTAGT. This CDR3 contains 14 residues. V lost 4 bases and J 5 bases, leaving 11 bases between the germline ends.

V and J are TRBV7-8 and TRBJ1-2; TRBD1 matches 8 bases. Germline V gives CDR1 SGHVS, CDR2 FQNEAQ. V lost 3 bases and J lost 4; bases outside the gene matches: 4. The length of the CDR3 is 14 residues. The CDR3 region is CASSFSDRGYGYTF. As DNA, the CDR3 is TGTGCCAGCAGCTTCTCAGACAGGGGCTATGGCTACACCTTC.

A single count supports this clone. This chain uses TRBV18 with TRBJ1-1, with 7 positions matching TRBD1. The trim removed 3 bases at V and 8 bases at J, leaving 3 bases unmatched. CDR3 length: 12 amino acids. Germline V gene data show CDR1 as KGHSH and CDR2 as LQKENI. The CDR3 is CASSPRTGEAFF. The CDR3 region has the DNA TGTGCCAGCTCACCGAGGACAGGCGAAGCTTTCTTT. Looking up the rest from reference TRBV18 and TRBJ1-1 gives the full variable domain: NAGVMQNPRHLVRRRGQEARLRCSPMKGHSHVYWYRQLPEEGLKFMVYLQKENIIDESGMPKERFSAEFPKEGPSILRIQQVVRGDSAAYFCASSPRTGEAFFGQGTRLTVV.

The V and J genes are TRBV6-5 and TRBJ1-4, with D unresolved. CDR1 is MNHEY and CDR2 is SVGAGI in the germline V gene. Trimming left V 2 bases short and J 5 bases short, with 9 bases between. The CDR3 is 14 amino acids. CDR3 sequence reads: CASSYLSSNEKLFF. The CDR3 nucleotides are TGTGCCAGCAGTTACCTGTCCAGCAATGAAAAACTGTTTTTT.

Notes on this clone: The sample holds other DNA sequences that translate to the same CDR3. The V call is TRBV5-1, the J call TRBJ1-1; D gene unclear. CDR1 and CDR2 (germline): SGHRS, YFSETQ. The CDR3 sequence is 14 residues long. Trimming removed 1 base from V and 1 base from J, with 8 bases in between. In DNA, the CDR3 is TGCGCCAGCAGCTTGCGGCCGGAGAACACTGAAGCTTTCTTT. As protein: CASSLRPENTEAFF.

This chain links TRBV6-6 with TRBJ2-5, with TRBD1 identical over 8 bases. Per the germline V gene, CDR1 is MNHNY and CDR2 is SVGAGI (reference sequence). The junction had 10 bases not matched to a gene; V was cut back by 6 bases and J by 1 base. This CDR3 is built from 16 residues. CDR3 amino acids: CASSQSYDRGQETQYF. CDR3 DNA sequence: TGTGCCAGCAGCCAAAGTTACGACAGGGGCCAAGAGACCCAGTACTTC.